The T cell receptor (beta chain) described here comes from a study of blood T cell repertoires in COVID-19. The overall study: The origin of the acute and convalescent COVID-19 samples was the United States, Italy and Spain.

Study processing details: How many nucleated cells were present was estimated from reference gene primer amplification. Assay used: immunoSEQ multiplex PCR; TCRdb lists only in-frame clones, some missing. Clone size and V and J calls were adopted from that table, with D and trimming inferred from the DNA. The sample lists roughly 300,000 clones, 80% to 90% occurring once. In germline, CDR1 is LGHDT, CDR2 YNNKEL (reference sequence). V was clipped by 4 bases and J by 1 base, with 19 bases between them. The CDR3 sequence is 17 residues long. The specimen was peripheral blood. The sequence came from a woman under 40 with COVID-19, enrolled during active disease. This chain links TRBV3-1 (or the pseudogene TRBV3-2) with TRBJ1-1, with a weak D call TRBD1 (5 bases). As DNA, the CDR3 is TGTGCCAGCAGCCCACAGGTGATGATTGGGTGGAACACTGAAGCTTTCTTT. This gives the protein CASSPQVMIGWNTEAFF.